These 25 T cell receptor beta chains share one sample of origin, sequenced in a study of siplizumab effects on memory and regulatory T cells. Method: immunoSEQ multiplex PCR; TCRdb's copy keeps in-frame clones and lacks some. The sample lists some 96,000 clones; about 95% were seen once. The sample comprised non-Treg CD4+ T cells sorted from blood. The receptor source for this set is a human donor in good health.

The chain employs TRBV2 and TRBJ1-2; D uncertain. The germline V and J ends were trimmed by 4 bases and 4 bases, with 4 bases remaining between them. CDR1 is SNHLY, CDR2 FYNNEI, per germline. This CDR3 has 11 residues. The CDR3 DNA follows: TGTGCCAGCAGTGTGTTCTATGGCTACACCTTC. Its translation: CASSVFYGYTF. Looking up the rest from reference TRBV2 and TRBJ1-2 gives the full variable domain: EPEVTQTPSHQVTQMGQEVILRCVPISNHLYFYWYRQILGQKVEFLVSFYNNEISEKSEIFDDQFSVERPDGSNFTLKIRSTKLEDSAMYFCASSVFYGYTFGSGTRLTVV.

The chain is built from TRBV6-1 and TRBJ1-4; D not resolved. Looked up from germline, CDR1 is MNHNS and CDR2 is SASEGT. CDR3 size: 15 residues. Trimming shortened V by 3 bases and J by 7 bases, and 15 bases separated the two germline ends. CDR3 DNA: TGTGCCAGCAGTGATACGTGGGGTCTCCGTGAAAAACTGTTTTTT. This translates into CASSDTWGLREKLFF.

The chain carries TRBV15 and TRBJ2-7; tentative D call: TRBD2 (6 bases). The CDR3 is made up of 13 amino acids. The germline CDR1 and CDR2 sequences are LNHNV and YYDKDF (reference sequence). The germline V and J ends were trimmed by 4 bases and 3 bases, with 10 bases remaining between them. CDR3 loop: CATSIRENYEQYF. CDR3 bases: TGTGCCACCAGCATACGGGAGAACTACGAGCAGTACTTC.

The V and J genes are TRBV15 and TRBJ2-3; tentatively, D is TRBD1 or TRBD2 (5 bases each). CDR3 size: 14 residues. Trimming took 5 bases from V and 2 from J, leaving 11 bases between them. From germline, CDR1 is LNHNV and CDR2 YYDKDF (reference sequence). Here the CDR3 reads CATSLRGTTDTQYF. The CDR3 nucleotides are TGTGCCACCAGCCTGAGAGGGACCACAGATACGCAGTATTTT. Looking up the rest from reference TRBV15 and TRBJ2-3 gives the full variable domain: DAMVIQNPRYQVTQFGKPVTLSCSQTLNHNVMYWYQQKSSQAPKLLFHYYDKDFNNEADTPDNFQSRRPNTSFCFLDIRSPGLGDTAMYLCATSLRGTTDTQYFGPGTRLTVL.

The J gene is TRBJ2-7, the V gene TRBV10-2, with D maybe TRBD1 (5 bases). Trimming pared 0 bases from V and 0 bases from J, leaving 18 bases between. This CDR3 contains 18 residues. Germline-derived CDR1 and CDR2 are WSHSY and SAAADI. CDR3 sequence (DNA): TGCGCCAGCAGTGAGTCTAAGCGCAGGGCTAACTTCTCCTACGAGCAGTACTTC. Its translation: CASSESKRRANFSYEQYF.

The chain employs TRBV11-2 and TRBJ2-3, with D unclear. The CDR3 contains 14 residues. CDR1 is SGHAT and CDR2 is FQNNGV in the germline V gene. V lost 4 bases to trimming and J lost 0 bases, with 8 bases between them. As DNA, the CDR3 is TGTGCCAGCAGCTCCCTGACTAGCACAGATACGCAGTATTTT. This sequence encodes CASSSLTSTDTQYF.

The genes are TRBV15 and TRBJ2-7; no firm D call. Trimming removed 0 bases at V and 4 bases at J, with 7 bases between. CDR1 and CDR2 (germline): LNHNV, YYDKDF (reference sequence). CDR3 length equals 13 residues. CDR3 DNA sequence: TGTGCCACCAGCAGAGATCTCGCATACGAGCAGTACTTC. Protein sequence: CATSRDLAYEQYF.

The chain is built from TRBV5-1 and TRBJ2-1, with D perhaps matching TRBD2 (5 bases). There are 14 residues in the CDR3. In germline, CDR1 is SGHRS, CDR2 YFSETQ. The V end lost 3 bases, the J end lost 5 bases, and 12 bases lay between the germline ends. CDR3 DNA sequence: TGCGCCAGCAGCTCTTCCCCTAGCCACAATGAGCAGTTCTTC. Translating it yields CASSSSPSHNEQFF.

The chain links TRBV7-9 to TRBJ1-2; maybe TRBD1 (5 bases). V was pared by 4 bases and J by 8 bases, with 8 bases between. This CDR3 is 11 amino acids long. Germline lookup yields CDR1 SEHNR and CDR2 FQNEAQ (reference sequence). CDR3 coding DNA: TGTGCCAGCAGCTCTAGACAGGGCTACACCTTC. Amino acids: CASSSRQGYTF.

The table lists this clone with a count of one. The genes are TRBV6-6 and TRBJ2-2, with 7 bases fitting TRBD1. The germline gives CDR1 MNHNY, CDR2 SVGAGI (reference sequence). The junction had 10 bases not matched to a gene; V was cut back by 8 bases and J by 4 bases. CDR3 length equals 15 residues. CDR3 residues: CASRLGQESTGELFF. The DNA of the CDR3 is TGTGCCAGCCGATTAGGACAGGAGTCCACCGGGGAGCTGTTTTTT.

The V call is TRBV27, the J call TRBJ2-1; 9 bases are shared with TRBD2. The length of the CDR3 is 15 residues. Germline V gene lookup returns CDR1 MNHEY and CDR2 SMNVEV (reference sequence). V shed 5 bases and J 2 bases; nucleotides not matched to a gene: 4. The CDR3 DNA reads as TGTGCCAGCAGTCCGACTAGCGGCACCTACAATGAGCAGTTCTTC. Amino acids: CASSPTSGTYNEQFF.

The J gene is TRBJ1-5, the V gene TRBV7-9, with D possibly matching TRBD1 (5 bases). This CDR3 is built from 14 residues. V was pared by 4 bases and J by 7 bases, with 14 bases between. Germline lookup yields CDR1 SEHNR and CDR2 FQNEAQ (reference sequence). The DNA of the CDR3 is TGTGCCAGCAGCTCTCTGAATGGGGACCAGCCCCAGCATTTT. Translation: CASSSLNGDQPQHF.

This CDR3 reads CASSPQGGMNTEAFF. CDR3 in DNA: TGTGCCAGCTCACCCCAAGGAGGGATGAACACTGAAGCTTTCTTT. The chain couples TRBV18 to TRBJ1-1; D ambiguous. V gave up 3 bases and J gave up 0 bases, with 11 bases separating them. The CDR3 contains 15 residues. Germline V gene lookup returns CDR1 KGHSH and CDR2 LQKENI.

This sequence joins TRBV18 and TRBJ1-1, with D unresolved. Trimming took 2 bases from V and 12 from J, leaving 19 bases between them. Germline CDR1 and CDR2: KGHSH and LQKENI. The CDR3 is 14 amino acids. The CDR3 loop is CASSPFPLEIAPFF. CDR3 in DNA: TGTGCCAGCTCACCATTTCCCCTGGAGATTGCTCCTTTCTTT.

V is TRBV5-1 and J is TRBJ2-7, with 8 bases identical to TRBD1. With V trimmed by 2 bases and J by 0 bases, 16 bases remained unmatched. Germline V gene data show CDR1 as SGHRS and CDR2 as YFSETQ. The length of the CDR3 is 19 residues. In DNA form, the CDR3 reads TGCGCCAGCAGCTTCGCCGCCAGGGGGCCTTCCTCACTCTCCTACGAGCAGTACTTC. Its translation: CASSFAARGPSSLSYEQYF.

The chain carries TRBV2 and TRBJ2-3, with D possibly matching TRBD2 (6 bases). Trimming took 9 bases from V and 1 from J, leaving 11 bases between them. In germline, CDR1 is SNHLY, CDR2 FYNNEI. The CDR3 spans 13 residues. The CDR3 loop reads CASHGGGTDTQYF. The CDR3 DNA reads TGTGCCAGTCACGGGGGTGGCACAGATACGCAGTATTTT.

The V gene is TRBV11-2, the J gene TRBJ2-2; TRBD2 agrees at 12 bases. The CDR3 length is 16 residues. The junction had 6 bases not matched to a gene; V was cut back by 5 bases and J by 5 bases. Per the germline V gene, CDR1 is SGHAT and CDR2 is FQNNGV. The CDR3 bases are TGTGCCAGCAGCCCCCTAGCGGGAGGGCGGACCGGGGAGCTGTTTTTT. This encodes CASSPLAGGRTGELFF.

This chain connects TRBV10-1 to TRBJ2-2, with D tentatively TRBD2 (6 bases). The CDR3 loop spans 14 amino acids. V was pared by 7 bases and J by 2 bases, with 11 bases between. CDR1 and CDR2 (germline): WNHNN, SYGVQD (reference sequence). The CDR3 loop reads CASKSSANTGELFF. Here the CDR3 DNA reads TGCGCCAGCAAGTCTAGCGCAAACACCGGGGAGCTGTTTTTT.

This chain links TRBV7-9 with TRBJ2-7; 7 positions match TRBD2. The germline V gene encodes CDR1 SEHNR and CDR2 FQNEAQ (reference sequence). The ends lost 0 bases at V and 6 bases at J; junction bases unmatched: 11. The CDR3 sequence is 16 residues long. DNA for the CDR3: TGTGCCAGCAGCTTAGCCCTATCCACCGGGAGGTCCGAGCAGTACTTC. The encoded protein is CASSLALSTGRSEQYF.

Here the CDR3 DNA reads TGTGCCAGCAGCTCTTGGGAGGGCGAGCAGTACTTC. This encodes CASSSWEGEQYF. The chain employs TRBV7-3 and TRBJ2-7; 7 nucleotides match TRBD2. CDR1 SGHTA and CDR2 FQGTGA come from the germline V gene. V was pared by 4 bases and J by 6 bases, with 3 bases of the junction left unmatched. This CDR3 is 12 amino acids long. Filled out from reference TRBV7-3 and TRBJ2-7, the complete variable domain reads GAGVSQTPSNKVTEKGKYVELRCDPISGHTALYWYRQSLGQGPEFLIYFQGTGAADDSGLPNDRFFAVRPEGSVSTLKIQRTERGDSAVYLCASSSWEGEQYFGPGTRLTVT.

The gene calls are TRBV6-6 and TRBJ2-7, with 10 bases that match TRBD2. This CDR3 has 15 amino acids. V lost 2 bases to trimming and J lost 4 bases; unmatched junction nucleotides: 5. Germline CDR1 reads MNHNY; CDR2 reads SVGAGI (reference sequence). In DNA, the CDR3 is TGTGCCAGCAGTTACGCGGCTAGCGGGAGATACGAGCAGTACTTC. Protein sequence: CASSYAASGRYEQYF.

About this clone: Other DNA sequences of this sample code for an identical CDR3. J is TRBJ1-5 and V is TRBV6-5; D ambiguous. Trimming left V 0 bases short and J 1 base short, with 7 bases between. Germline lookup yields CDR1 MNHEY and CDR2 SVGAGI. The CDR3 has 15 residues. CDR3 in amino acids: CASSYSGGSNQPQHF. CDR3 DNA: TGTGCCAGCAGTTACTCGGGAGGGAGCAATCAGCCCCAGCATTTT.

The chain is built from TRBV5-1 and TRBJ2-7, with D possibly TRBD2 on 6 matching bases. Germline V lookup: CDR1 SGHRS, CDR2 YFSETQ. Trimming took 5 bases from V and 2 from J, leaving 11 bases between them. The CDR3 runs 13 residues. The CDR3 coding sequence is TGCGCCAGCAGACGGGACTCCGCCTACGAGCAGTACTTC. Its protein is CASRRDSAYEQYF.

The chain recombines TRBV14 with TRBJ2-7; no clear D gene. Germline values: CDR1 SGHDN, CDR2 FVKESK. There are 13 residues in the CDR3. V lost 0 bases, J lost 3 bases, and 6 bases lay in between. CDR3 DNA sequence: TGTGCCAGCAGCCAAGATTTAGGCTACGAGCAGTACTTC. As protein: CASSQDLGYEQYF. Together with reference TRBV14 and TRBJ2-7, the CDR3 gives the full variable domain: EAGVTQFPSHSVIEKGQTVTLRCDPISGHDNLYWYRRVMGKEIKFLLHFVKESKQDESGMPNNRFLAERTGGTYSTLKVQPAELEDSGVYFCASSQDLGYEQYFGPGTRLTVT.

The J gene is TRBJ1-4, the V gene TRBV18; D is possibly TRBD1 (5 bases). The CDR3 is made up of 14 amino acids. Germline CDR1 reads KGHSH; CDR2 reads LQKENI. Trimming took 4 bases from V and 4 from J, leaving 10 bases between them. The DNA of the CDR3 is TGTGCCAGCTCACGAGACAGCAGTAATGAAAAACTGTTTTTT. Translation: CASSRDSSNEKLFF. The full variable domain, with the rest looked up from reference TRBV18 and TRBJ1-4, is NAGVMQNPRHLVRRRGQEARLRCSPMKGHSHVYWYRQLPEEGLKFMVYLQKENIIDESGMPKERFSAEFPKEGPSILRIQQVVRGDSAAYFCASSRDSSNEKLFFGSGTQLSVL.